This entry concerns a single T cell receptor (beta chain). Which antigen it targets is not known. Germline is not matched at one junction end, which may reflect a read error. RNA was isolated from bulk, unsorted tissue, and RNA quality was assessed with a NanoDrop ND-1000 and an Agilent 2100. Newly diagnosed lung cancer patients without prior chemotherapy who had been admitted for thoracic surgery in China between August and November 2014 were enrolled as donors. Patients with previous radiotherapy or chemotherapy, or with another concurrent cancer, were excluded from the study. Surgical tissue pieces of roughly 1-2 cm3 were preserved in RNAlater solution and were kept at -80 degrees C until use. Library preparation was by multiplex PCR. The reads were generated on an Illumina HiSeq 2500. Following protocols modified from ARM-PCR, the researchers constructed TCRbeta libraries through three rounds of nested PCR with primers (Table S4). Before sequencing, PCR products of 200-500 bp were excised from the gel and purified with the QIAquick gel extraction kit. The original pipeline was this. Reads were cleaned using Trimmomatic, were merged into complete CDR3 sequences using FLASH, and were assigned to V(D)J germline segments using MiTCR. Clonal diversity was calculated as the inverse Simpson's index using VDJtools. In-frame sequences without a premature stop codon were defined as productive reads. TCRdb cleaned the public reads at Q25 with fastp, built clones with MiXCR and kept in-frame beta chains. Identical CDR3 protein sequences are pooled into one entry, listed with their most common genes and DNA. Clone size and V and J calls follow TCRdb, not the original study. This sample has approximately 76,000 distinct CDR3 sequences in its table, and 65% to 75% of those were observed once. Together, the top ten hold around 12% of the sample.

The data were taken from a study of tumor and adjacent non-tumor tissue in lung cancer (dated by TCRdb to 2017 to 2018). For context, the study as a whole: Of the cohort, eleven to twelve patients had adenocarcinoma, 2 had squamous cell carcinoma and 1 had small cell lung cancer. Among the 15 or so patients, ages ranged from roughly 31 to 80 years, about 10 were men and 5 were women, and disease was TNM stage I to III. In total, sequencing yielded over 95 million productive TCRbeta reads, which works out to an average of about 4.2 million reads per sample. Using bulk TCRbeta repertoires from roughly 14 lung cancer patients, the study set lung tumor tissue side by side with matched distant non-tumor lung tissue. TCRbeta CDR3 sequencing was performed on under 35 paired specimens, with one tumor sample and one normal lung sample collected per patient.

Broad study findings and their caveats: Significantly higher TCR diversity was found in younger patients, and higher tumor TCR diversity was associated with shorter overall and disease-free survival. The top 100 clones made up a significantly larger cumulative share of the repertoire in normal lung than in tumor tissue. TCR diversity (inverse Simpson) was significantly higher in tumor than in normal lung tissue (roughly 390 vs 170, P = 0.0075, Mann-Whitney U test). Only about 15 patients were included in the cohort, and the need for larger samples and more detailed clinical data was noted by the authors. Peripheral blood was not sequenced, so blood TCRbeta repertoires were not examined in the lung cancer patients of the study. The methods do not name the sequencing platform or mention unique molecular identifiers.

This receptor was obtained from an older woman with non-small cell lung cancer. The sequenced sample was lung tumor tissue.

The nucleotide sequence reads as follows: TGTACCAGCAGCTTAGTGGCGGGAGGCCGATCTAGCACAGATACGCAGTATTTT. This gives the protein CTSSLVAGGRSSTDTQYF. Rearrangement joined TRBV7-9 to TRBJ2-3, and 8 bases in between align with TRBD2. CDR1 is given as SEHNR and CDR2 as FQNEAQ, both from the germline V gene (reference sequence). The CDR3 runs 18 amino acids, cysteine and phenylalanine included. Only the CDR3 DNA is retained, 54 bases long and in frame from the first base.